The clone carrying this T cell receptor beta chain was detected only a few times. The donors, healthy Caucasians from Russia, were aged 6 to 90. This entry belongs to a study of blood T cells in healthy people across ages. Looking at the study overall: Template switching retrieved approximately one barcoded beta molecule for each two T cells.

Combining a sample-barcoded 5' primer with a J-beta primer mix, a second PCR ran for roughly 7 to 12 cycles. Template switching added a 12-random-nucleotide identifier to every cDNA molecule. TCRdb itself ran the 5' RACE reads through MiXCR, one entry per CDR3 protein. The data hold 1.5 million to 2 million distinct CDR3 sequences, with approximately 50% observed a single time. The CDR3 covers 14 residues. V lost 4 bases to trimming and J lost 4 bases, with 13 bases between them. The germline CDR1 and CDR2 sequences are SGHTA and FQGNSA. Material: blood. The sequence derives from a woman in her thirties or forties in good health. The chain joins TRBV7-2 to TRBJ2-5, with no clear D. CDR3 bases: TGTGCCAGCAGCTCCTATTCCCCGGGAGAGACCCAGTACTTC. Translation gives CASSSYSPGETQYF.